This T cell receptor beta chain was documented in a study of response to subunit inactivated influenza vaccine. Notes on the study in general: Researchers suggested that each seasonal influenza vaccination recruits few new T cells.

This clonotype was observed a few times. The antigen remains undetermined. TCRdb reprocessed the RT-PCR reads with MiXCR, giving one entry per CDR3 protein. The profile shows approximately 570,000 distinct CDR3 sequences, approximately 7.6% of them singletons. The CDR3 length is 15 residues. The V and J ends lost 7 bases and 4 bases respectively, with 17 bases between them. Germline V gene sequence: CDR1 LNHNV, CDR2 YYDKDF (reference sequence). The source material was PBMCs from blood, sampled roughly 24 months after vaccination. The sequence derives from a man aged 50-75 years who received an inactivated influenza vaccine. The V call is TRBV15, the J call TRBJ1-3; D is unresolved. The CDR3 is CATNAGTRAGNTIYF. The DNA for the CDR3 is TGTGCCACCAACGCCGGAACCAGAGCGGGAAACACCATATATTTT.